This T cell receptor (beta chain) appears in the sequencing data of a study of blood T cell repertoires in COVID-19. Study as a whole: Specimens from acute and convalescent COVID-19 originated in the United States, Italy and Spain. The cDNA or gDNA used as material had been derived from T cells, B-cell-depleted T cells, or PBMCs.

Per the authors' pipeline: How many nucleated cells were present was estimated from reference gene primer amplification. Profiled with immunoSEQ multiplex PCR; TCRdb holds only in-frame clones, not every one. V and J calls and clone size are copied from that table; D and trimming were computed from the DNA. The sample shows around 87,000 clones, about 76% of them seen only once. CDR3 length: 16 amino acids. The V gene's germline CDR1 is SGDLS and CDR2 YYNGEE. V was pared by 1 base and J by 2 bases, with 5 bases of the junction left unmatched. The chain carries TRBV9 and TRBJ2-5, with TRBD2 matching over 10 bases. The sequence came from a woman aged 80 or over with acute or convalescent COVID-19. Sequenced input: peripheral blood. The CDR3 sequence is CASSVNLAGAQETQYF. CDR3 bases: TGTGCCAGCAGCGTAAACCTAGCGGGGGCTCAAGAGACCCAGTACTTC.